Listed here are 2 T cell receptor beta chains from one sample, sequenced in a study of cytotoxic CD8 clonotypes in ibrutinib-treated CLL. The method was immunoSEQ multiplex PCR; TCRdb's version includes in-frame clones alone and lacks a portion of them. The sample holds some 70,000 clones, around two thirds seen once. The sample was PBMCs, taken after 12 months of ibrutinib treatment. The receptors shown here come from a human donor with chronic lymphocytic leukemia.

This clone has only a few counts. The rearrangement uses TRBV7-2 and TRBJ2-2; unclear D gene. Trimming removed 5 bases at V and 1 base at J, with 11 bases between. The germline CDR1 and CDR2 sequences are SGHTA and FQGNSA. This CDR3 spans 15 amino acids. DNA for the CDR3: TGTGCCAGCAGCCGTACCCCAGGGAACACCGGGGAGCTGTTTTTT. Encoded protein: CASSRTPGNTGELFF.

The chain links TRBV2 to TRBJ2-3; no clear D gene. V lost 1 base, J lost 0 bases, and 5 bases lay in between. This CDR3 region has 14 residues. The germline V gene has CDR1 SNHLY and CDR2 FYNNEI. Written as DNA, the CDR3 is TGTGCCAGCAGTGAAGGGTTCAGCACAGATACGCAGTATTTT. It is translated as CASSEGFSTDTQYF. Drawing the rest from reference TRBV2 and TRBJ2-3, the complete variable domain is EPEVTQTPSHQVTQMGQEVILRCVPISNHLYFYWYRQILGQKVEFLVSFYNNEISEKSEIFDDQFSVERPDGSNFTLKIRSTKLEDSAMYFCASSEGFSTDTQYFGPGTRLTVL.